The 4 T cell receptor beta chains below were found in one sample sequenced in a study of blood T cell repertoires in COVID-19. Data came from immunoSEQ multiplex PCR; TCRdb stores just in-frame clones and leaves some out. This sample has hundreds of thousands of clones, with 90% found just once. Specimen: peripheral blood. These receptors were obtained from a woman in her thirties or forties with COVID-19, enrolled during active disease.

The chain links TRBV27 to TRBJ2-3, with 12 bases that match TRBD2. The J segment lost 1 base and the V segment lost 5 bases, leaving 7 bases of the junction unmatched. The CDR3 has 17 amino acids. CDR1 is MNHEY and CDR2 is SMNVEV in the germline V gene (reference sequence). DNA for the CDR3: TGTGCCAGCAGTCCCCTCCGACTAGCGGGGGGCACAGATACGCAGTATTTT. Translated: CASSPLRLAGGTDTQYF.

This clone was seen once. The chain combines TRBV28 with TRBJ1-5, with 9 nucleotides matching TRBD1. The CDR3 is made up of 14 amino acids. The germline gives CDR1 MDHEN, CDR2 SYDVKM. J gave up 7 bases and V 6 bases, and 7 bases lay outside the gene matches. Here the CDR3 reads CASRGTGRGQPQHF. The CDR3 DNA sequence: TGTGCCAGCAGAGGGACAGGGAGAGGCCAGCCCCAGCATTTT.

A word on this clone: This specimen includes other DNA sequences encoding the same CDR3. This rearrangement joins TRBV11-2 to TRBJ2-5; 7 bases align to TRBD2. This CDR3 has 15 amino acids. CDR1 is SGHAT, CDR2 FQNNGV, per germline. With 1 base clipped from V and 2 bases from J, the junction kept 4 bases outside the gene matches. This CDR3 is CASSLAGGLQETQYF. The DNA of the CDR3 is TGTGCCAGCAGCTTAGCGGGAGGTCTTCAAGAGACCCAGTACTTC.

This chain connects TRBV5-4 to TRBJ2-7, with D uncertain. CDR3 length: 16 amino acids. Germline CDR1 SGHNT, CDR2 YYREEE (reference sequence). V was clipped by 3 bases and J by 0 bases, with 16 bases between them. The CDR3 DNA reads TGTGCCAGCAGCTCCCCGCCCAGTCCCCGCTCCTACGAGCAGTACTTC. It codes for CASSSPPSPRSYEQYF.